The sequence of this TCR beta chain was determined in a study of beta chain features in type 1 diabetes. Findings and limits, study-wide: Naive, central memory and Treg TCRB repertoires seemed to resemble each other more closely in patients than they did in healthy donors. TCRB CDR3s from Type 1 diabetes patients were moderately but significantly shorter in all four CD4+ subsets.

This clone came up a few times. Its antigen is unknown. The study reverse transcribed the entire isolated RNA, so it sequenced expressed TCRB transcripts. The assay was immunoSEQ multiplex PCR, and TCRdb's table has in-frame clones only and misses some. The repertoire holds more than 95,000 clones, with 25% to 35% as singletons. The CDR3 has 16 residues. Trimming shortened V by 0 bases and J by 2 bases, and 11 bases separated the two germline ends. The germline V gene encodes CDR1 KGHSH and CDR2 LQKENI. This TCR was recovered from a woman younger than 35 with type 1 diabetes. The sequencing input was central memory CD4+ T cells from blood. The gene calls are TRBV18 and TRBJ1-3; D unclear. The DNA for the CDR3 is TGTGCCAGCTCACCACCGTCCGGAGGGCCTGGAAACACCATATATTTT. Protein product: CASSPPSGGPGNTIYF.